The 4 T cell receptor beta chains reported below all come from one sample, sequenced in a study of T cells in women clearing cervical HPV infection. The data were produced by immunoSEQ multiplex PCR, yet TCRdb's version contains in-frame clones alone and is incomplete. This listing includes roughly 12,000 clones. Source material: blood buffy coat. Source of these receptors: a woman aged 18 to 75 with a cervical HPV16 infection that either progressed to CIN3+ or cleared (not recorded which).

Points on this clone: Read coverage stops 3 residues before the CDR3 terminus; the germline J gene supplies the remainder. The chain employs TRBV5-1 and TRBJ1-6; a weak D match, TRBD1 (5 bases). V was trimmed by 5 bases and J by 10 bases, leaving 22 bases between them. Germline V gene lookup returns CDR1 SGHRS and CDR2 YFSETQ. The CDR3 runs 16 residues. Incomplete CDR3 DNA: TGCGCCAGCAGATTGACAGTTTTGGTCACTTCCTCACCC. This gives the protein CASRLTVLVTSSP. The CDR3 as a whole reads CASRLTVLVTSSPLHF.

CDR3 DNA (partial): TGCGCCAGCAGCTTGGTGACCAGGGATAACTCCTACGAG. The encoded protein is CASSLVTRDNSYE. The full-length CDR3 reads as CASSLVTRDNSYEQYF. V usage is TRBV5-1 and J usage is TRBJ2-7, with D possibly TRBD1 on 5 matching bases. The read ends 3 residues before the CDR3 terminus; that terminus is restored from the germline J gene. The CDR3 consists of 16 residues. Germline CDR1 reads SGHRS; CDR2 reads YFSETQ. The V end lost 0 bases, the J end lost 0 bases, and 13 bases lay between the germline ends.

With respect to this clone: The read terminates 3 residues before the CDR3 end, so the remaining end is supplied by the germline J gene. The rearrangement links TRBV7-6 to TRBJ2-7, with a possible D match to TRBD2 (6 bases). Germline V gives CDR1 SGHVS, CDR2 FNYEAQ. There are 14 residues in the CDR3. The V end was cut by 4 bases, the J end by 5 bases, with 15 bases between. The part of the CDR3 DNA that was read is TGTGCCAGCAGCTCGGGACTCTTCCAGCACGAG. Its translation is CASSSGLFQHE. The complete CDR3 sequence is CASSSGLFQHEQYF.

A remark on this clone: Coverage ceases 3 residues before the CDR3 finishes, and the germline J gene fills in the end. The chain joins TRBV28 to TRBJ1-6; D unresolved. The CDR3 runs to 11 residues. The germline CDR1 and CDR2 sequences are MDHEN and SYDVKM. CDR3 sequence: CASSADRALHF. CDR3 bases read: TGTGCCAGCTCGGCCGACCGGGCC.